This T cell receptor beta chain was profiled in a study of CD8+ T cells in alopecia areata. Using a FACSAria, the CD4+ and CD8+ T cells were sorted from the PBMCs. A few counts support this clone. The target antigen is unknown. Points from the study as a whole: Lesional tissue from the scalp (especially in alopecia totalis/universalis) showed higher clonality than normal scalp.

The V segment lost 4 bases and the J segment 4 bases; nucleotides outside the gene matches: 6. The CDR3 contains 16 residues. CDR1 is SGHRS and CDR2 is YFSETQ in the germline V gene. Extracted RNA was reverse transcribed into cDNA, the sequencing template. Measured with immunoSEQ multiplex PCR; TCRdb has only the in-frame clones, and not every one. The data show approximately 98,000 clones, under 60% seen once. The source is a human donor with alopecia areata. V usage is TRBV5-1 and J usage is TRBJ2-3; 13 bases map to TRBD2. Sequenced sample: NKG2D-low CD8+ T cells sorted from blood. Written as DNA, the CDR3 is TGCGCCAGCAGCCCGACTAGCGGGAGGCACGCAGATACGCAGTATTTT. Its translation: CASSPTSGRHADTQYF.